The subject of this entry is one TCR beta chain. The antigen is unknown. The data stem from a study of T cell responses to AZD1222 COVID-19 vaccine. Study-level findings and limits: Regions 160-218 and 743-854 dominated among vaccine-associated CD4 TCRs spanning spike. White British people made up most donors, females outnumbered males, and clonal diversity was possibly underestimated.

TCRdb's table, derived via immunoSEQ multiplex PCR, lists solely in-frame clones and lacks some. The sample yields under 200,000 clones, about nine tenths seen once. From germline, CDR1 is SGDLS and CDR2 YYNGEE. V was pared by 3 bases and J by 2 bases, with 12 bases between. CDR3 length equals 15 residues. Sequences were derived from peripheral blood, sampled on day 0 of AZD1222 vaccination. This sequence was found in an adult in good health. The chain has TRBV9 and TRBJ2-1; maybe TRBD2 (5 bases). The DNA for the CDR3 is TGTGCCAGCAGCGCCTTAGCGTTTACCTACAATGAGCAGTTCTTC. Translating gives CASSALAFTYNEQFF.